Sequencing of this TCR beta chain was carried out in a study of shared clonotypes between healthy human individuals. Overall study: Aged between 18 and 49, the donors were a couple of women and three men.

Findings of the study overall: Even with large depth, rarefaction showed that sorted-subset sequencing was incomplete.

Deletions cut 0 bases from V and 8 bases from J, with 26 bases between. Per the germline V gene, CDR1 is SGHTA and CDR2 is FQGTGA. The CDR3 totals 19 residues. The protocol was immunoSEQ multiplex PCR, while the TCRdb copy is restricted to in-frame clones and leaves out a portion. The repertoire holds around 640,000 clones, with approximately 96% as singletons. CD45RO-negative, CCR7-positively selected cells formed the naive CD8 fraction, excluding terminally differentiated effector memory CD45RA+ cells. Healthy HIV-negative adults with no recent acute infections or vaccinations were recruited as donors. Worth noting for this clone: The target antigen is unknown.

The clonotype comes from a woman in her thirties in good health. The sequencing sample was made of naive CD8+ T cells sorted from blood. This chain links TRBV7-3 with TRBJ2-1; weak D call: TRBD2 (5 bases). The CDR3 spells CASSLTSASYGMNSYEQFF. In DNA form, the CDR3 reads TGTGCCAGCAGCTTAACGTCGGCTAGCTACGGGATGAATTCCTATGAGCAGTTCTTC.